This T cell receptor beta chain was observed in a study of blood T cell repertoires in COVID-19. Whole-study context: Samples taken during acute and convalescent COVID-19 were collected in the United States, Italy and Spain. Sample material is recorded as cDNA or gDNA derived from T cells, B-cell-depleted T cells, or PBMCs.

Repertoires were generated with immunoSEQ multiplex PCR, while TCRdb's copy carries only in-frame clones and drops some. The sample shows roughly 310,000 clones, roughly 88% of them seen only once. This CDR3 contains 13 residues. J was trimmed by 2 bases and V by 8 bases; bases with no gene match: 1. In germline, CDR1 is LNHDA, CDR2 SQIVND (reference sequence). This chain links TRBV19 with TRBJ1-5; TRBD1 agrees at 9 bases. This TCR derives from a woman aged 50 to 60 with active or convalescent COVID-19. Sequencing used peripheral blood. Here the CDR3 reads CASGDRGNQPQHF. The CDR3 nucleotides are TGTGCCAGTGGGGACAGGGGCAATCAGCCCCAGCATTTT.